The following is a T cell receptor beta chain sequence with its context. Authors' methods: Estimation of nucleated cell counts was performed using reference gene primer amplification. Produced via immunoSEQ multiplex PCR; TCRdb's table is partial and in-frame only. The D gene and trimming were derived from the DNA, and the V and J assignments and clone size from that table. This sample has 150,000 to 200,000 clones, with 78% found just once. Germline values: CDR1 KGHSH, CDR2 LQKENI. V shed 2 bases and J shed 1 base, with 8 bases lying between them. CDR3 length: 14 amino acids. This sample is part of a study of blood T cell repertoires in COVID-19. Across the study: The origin of the acute and convalescent COVID-19 samples was the United States, Italy and Spain. T cells, B-cell-depleted T cells, or PBMCs provided the cDNA or gDNA that served as material.

The source of this sequence is a woman at least 80 years old with active or convalescent COVID-19. The sequencing sample was made of peripheral blood. V is TRBV18 and J is TRBJ1-1, with TRBD1 as a possible D gene (5 bases). DNA for the CDR3: TGTGCCAGCTCACCAATGGGGCGGAACACTGAAGCTTTCTTT. Residues: CASSPMGRNTEAFF.